The 6 T cell receptor beta chains below were found in one sample sequenced in a study of OX40 agonist ivuxolimab in advanced cancers. The protocol was immunoSEQ multiplex PCR, while the TCRdb copy is restricted to in-frame clones and leaves out a portion. Of 65,000 to 100,000 clones listed, approximately 94% are singletons. The sample was CD4+ or CD8+ T cells sorted from blood, taken in a trial of the OX40 agonist ivuxolimab. These TCRs come from an adult with an advanced solid tumor such as melanoma, head and neck, liver or kidney cancer.

The chain joins TRBV7-9 to TRBJ2-1; D gene ambiguous. The CDR3 is made up of 14 amino acids. The V and J ends lost 3 bases and 5 bases respectively, with 11 bases between them. Germline values: CDR1 SEHNR, CDR2 FQNEAQ (reference sequence). CDR3 in DNA: TGTGCCAGCAGCTTCCGGACGGAACACAATGAGCAGTTCTTC. Its protein is CASSFRTEHNEQFF.

The genes are TRBV27 and TRBJ1-6, with 9 bases lining up with TRBD1. Germline CDR1 is MNHEY and CDR2 is SMNVEV (reference sequence). This CDR3 has 15 amino acids. V lost 8 bases, J lost 8 bases, and 10 bases stayed unmatched. CDR3 sequence (DNA): TGTGCCAGCGGATCGGACAGGGGAGGACATTCACCCCTCCACTTT. It codes for CASGSDRGGHSPLHF.

J is TRBJ2-1 and V is TRBV14; TRBD1 matches at 7 bases. CDR1 is SGHDN, CDR2 FVKESK, per germline. V gave up 0 bases and J gave up 4 bases; unmatched junction bases: 6. This CDR3 contains 16 residues. CDR3 protein: CASSQDDRVKYNEQFF. The CDR3 DNA is TGTGCCAGCAGCCAAGATGACAGGGTCAAGTACAATGAGCAGTTCTTC.

The rearrangement links TRBV6-5 to TRBJ2-7; weak D call: TRBD1 (5 bases). Germline V CDR1 and CDR2: MNHEY, SVGAGI. The germline V and J ends were trimmed by 4 bases and 1 base, with 11 bases remaining between them. The length of the CDR3 is 14 residues. The CDR3 DNA reads TGTGCCAGCAGTTGGTCAGGGATGTCCTACGAGCAGTACTTC. Protein sequence: CASSWSGMSYEQYF.

The rearrangement uses TRBV19 and TRBJ2-1, with D possibly called TRBD1 or TRBD2 (5 bases each). The CDR3 is 14 residues long. With 3 bases removed from V and 7 bases from J, the gap between germline ends came to 13 bases. The V gene's germline CDR1 is LNHDA and CDR2 SQIVND (reference sequence). The CDR3 reads CASSIGAVLNEQFF. CDR3 DNA sequence: TGTGCCAGTAGTATCGGGGCCGTCTTAAATGAGCAGTTCTTC.

This clone has a single count. This sequence joins TRBV7-9 and TRBJ2-7; TRBD1 matches at 7 bases. Per the germline V gene, CDR1 is SEHNR and CDR2 is FQNEAQ (reference sequence). V lost 4 bases and J lost 3; bases outside the gene matches: 12. The CDR3 covers 16 residues. CDR3 residues: CASSSSTGHGIYEQYF. The CDR3 DNA follows: TGTGCCAGCAGCTCCTCGACAGGGCATGGGATCTACGAGCAGTACTTC.